This T cell receptor beta chain is from a study of Graves' ophthalmopathy and Graves' hyperthyroidism. Study background: The blood sample was drawn at first diagnosis and before any treatment.

This CDR3 is 18 amino acids long. The V and J ends lost 0 bases and 1 base respectively, with 15 bases between them. The V gene's germline CDR1 is MNHEY and CDR2 SVGEGT. This clonotype has only a few counts. The study amplified TCR beta CDR3 regions using RNA transcripts. HTBI primers primed a first-round RT-PCR, and a second-round multiplex PCR followed. Via MiXCR, TCRdb re-called the multiplex PCR reads, giving one row per CDR3 protein. There are just over 600,000 distinct CDR3 sequences in the sample; about 24% occur only once, and approximately 6.9% lies in the top ten. Material: peripheral blood. This clonotype originated in a woman between 18 and 29 years old with stable Graves' hyperthyroidism. Some clones in this sample may be carry-over from other donors' samples. The chain carries TRBV6-2 or TRBV6-3 and TRBJ2-2, with D unresolved. DNA for the CDR3: TGTGCCAGCAGTTACTCGATCCTCCGGGCGGTGAACACCGGGGAGCTGTTTTTT. Protein sequence: CASSYSILRAVNTGELFF.